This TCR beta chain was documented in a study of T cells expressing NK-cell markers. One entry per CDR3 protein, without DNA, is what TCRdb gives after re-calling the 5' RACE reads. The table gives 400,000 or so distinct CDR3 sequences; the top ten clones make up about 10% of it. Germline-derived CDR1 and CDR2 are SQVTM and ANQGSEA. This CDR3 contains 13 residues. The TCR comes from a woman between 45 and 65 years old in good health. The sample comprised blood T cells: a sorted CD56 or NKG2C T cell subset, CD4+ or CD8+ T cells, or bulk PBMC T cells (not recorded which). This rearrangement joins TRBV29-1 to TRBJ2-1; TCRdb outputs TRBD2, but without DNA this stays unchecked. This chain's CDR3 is CSSGFSLEGEQFF.